The sequence of this TCR beta chain was determined in a study of blood T cell repertoires in COVID-19. Study background: PBMCs, B-cell-depleted T cells, or T cells provided the cDNA or gDNA that made up the material.

In assigning cohorts, the study relied on participant-reported clinical history. Donors of Cohort 3 who recovered were those that had two negative PCRs, clearance, or symptom resolution. The CDR3 is 15 amino acids. V shed 6 bases and J shed 2 bases, with 16 bases lying between them. Looked up from germline, CDR1 is MDHEN and CDR2 is SYDVKM. Original handling: Amplification with reference gene primers provided the estimates of nucleated cell counts. Using immunoSEQ multiplex PCR, the repertoire was profiled, and TCRdb retains in-frame clones only, with some absent. From that table come the V and J calls and clone size; the DNA was used to work out D and trimming. Here the sample spans about 210,000 clones, 80% to 90% being singletons.

The sequenced sample was PBMCs or T cells enriched from blood (not recorded which). This sequence originates from a man aged 35 to 55 who had recovered from COVID-19. The J gene is TRBJ2-5, the V gene TRBV28, with D possibly TRBD2 on 5 matching bases. The CDR3 nucleotides read TGTGCCAGCAGGACTCCTATTCCGGGGCAAGAGACCCAGTACTTC. Translating gives CASRTPIPGQETQYF.